These 12 T cell receptor beta chains were sequenced from one sample in a study of Ad26.COV2.S vaccination and SARS-CoV-2 variants. Sequencing used immunoSEQ multiplex PCR; TCRdb keeps in-frame clones, though not all of them. The profile shows around 250,000 clones, 87% of them singletons. The treatment here: some 20 received Ad26.COV2.S at low or high dose, single or two shots; about 5 received placebo; per-sample allocation not given. All samples were drawn on day 63, counting from the first vaccine or placebo injection. Sequencing was performed on peripheral blood, taken in a trial of Ad26.COV2.S vaccine versus placebo. These receptors were collected from a person aged 18 to 59 who received the Ad26.COV2.S COVID-19 vaccine or a placebo.

As for this clone: Distinct nucleotide sequences in the sample also encode this CDR3. This chain connects TRBV18 to TRBJ2-5, with D unclear. V was trimmed by 2 bases and J by 4 bases, leaving 8 bases between them. The CDR3 totals 13 residues. The germline V gene has CDR1 KGHSH and CDR2 LQKENI. The CDR3: CASSPGQGETQYF. In DNA form, the CDR3 reads TGTGCCAGCTCACCAGGTCAAGGAGAGACCCAGTACTTC. Full variable domain (rest looked up from reference TRBV18 and TRBJ2-5): NAGVMQNPRHLVRRRGQEARLRCSPMKGHSHVYWYRQLPEEGLKFMVYLQKENIIDESGMPKERFSAEFPKEGPSILRIQQVVRGDSAAYFCASSPGQGETQYFGPGTRLLVL.

The rearrangement joins TRBV4-3 to TRBJ1-4, with D possibly TRBD1 on 5 matching bases. Germline V gives CDR1 LGHNA, CDR2 YSLEER. This CDR3 is 15 amino acids long. The germline V and J ends were trimmed by 2 bases and 8 bases, with 15 bases remaining between them. In DNA, the CDR3 is TGCGCCAGCAGCCAATCGGGAGGGGAGAGAGAAAAACTGTTTTTT. It codes for CASSQSGGEREKLFF.

This clone appeared once. J is TRBJ2-7 and V is TRBV4-2; the D gene is possibly TRBD2 (5 bases). The CDR3 extends over 13 amino acids. Trimming left V 1 base short and J 5 bases short, with 9 bases between. Germline CDR1 and CDR2: LGHNA and YNFKEQ. The CDR3 reads CASSQGVGDEQYF. The CDR3 nucleotides read TGTGCCAGCAGCCAAGGTGTCGGGGACGAGCAGTACTTC.

The chain has TRBV3-1 (or the pseudogene TRBV3-2) and TRBJ2-7; D not certain. V shed 2 bases and J shed 2 bases, with 10 bases lying between them. CDR1 is LGHDT, CDR2 YNNKEL, per germline (reference sequence). The CDR3 consists of 14 residues. The CDR3 DNA sequence: TGTGCCAGCAGCCAAAACCCCACCCCCTACGAGCAGTACTTC. Translated: CASSQNPTPYEQYF.

The table lists this clone with a few counts. This sample includes further DNA sequences coding for the same CDR3. The CDR3 protein is CASSPDRDYGYTF. The CDR3 DNA follows: TGTGCCAGCTCACCAGACAGGGACTATGGCTACACCTTC. The chain links TRBV18 to TRBJ1-2; 7 bases are shared with TRBD1. Germline trimming cut 2 bases from V and 3 bases from J; bases unmatched to any gene: 0. The CDR3 loop spans 13 amino acids. CDR1 and CDR2 from the germline V gene are KGHSH and LQKENI.

The V call is TRBV7-3, the J call TRBJ2-1; 7 bases fit TRBD2. Germline V gene sequence: CDR1 SGHTA, CDR2 FQGTGA. Germline trimming cut 5 bases from V and 4 bases from J; bases unmatched to any gene: 8. The CDR3 totals 15 residues. For the CDR3, the DNA is TGTGCCAGCAGCCCCGGGGGGAGCGGATACAATGAGCAGTTCTTC. Encoded protein: CASSPGGSGYNEQFF.

In DNA, the CDR3 is TGTGCCAGCAGCCCGGGGGGGACAGTGAATAATTCACCCCTCCACTTT. Translation gives CASSPGGTVNNSPLHF. The chain employs TRBV5-4 and TRBJ1-6; 7 nucleotides agree with TRBD1. The CDR3 consists of 16 residues. The V segment lost 4 bases and the J segment 5 bases; nucleotides outside the gene matches: 9. The germline CDR1 and CDR2 sequences are SGHNT and YYREEE (reference sequence).

The chain uses TRBV6-6 and TRBJ2-1; 7 nucleotides line up with TRBD2. CDR3 size: 14 residues. The J segment lost 9 bases and the V segment lost 2 bases, leaving 7 bases of the junction unmatched. The germline gives CDR1 MNHNY, CDR2 SVGAGI (reference sequence). CDR3 nucleotide sequence: TGTGCCAGCAGTTACGGGGCGGGAGTGGTTGAGCAGTTCTTC. Its translation: CASSYGAGVVEQFF.

The J gene is TRBJ1-1, the V gene TRBV27; D is perhaps TRBD1 (6 bases). The CDR3 contains 14 residues. The germline V gene encodes CDR1 MNHEY and CDR2 SMNVEV (reference sequence). Trimming stripped 2 bases from V and 5 bases from J, with 12 bases between. The CDR3 coding sequence is TGTGCCAGCAGTTTAGTCAGGGGAGGTACTGAAGCTTTCTTT. Translation gives CASSLVRGGTEAFF.

V usage is TRBV5-6 and J usage is TRBJ1-1; 7 positions agree with TRBD1. Trimming took 0 bases from V and 3 from J; bases not matched to a gene: 5. Per germline, CDR1 SGHDT and CDR2 YYEEEE. The CDR3 extends over 15 amino acids. DNA for the CDR3: TGTGCCAGCAGCTTGGCGGCAGGGGGATACACTGAAGCTTTCTTT. Its translation: CASSLAAGGYTEAFF.

The J gene is TRBJ1-5, the V gene TRBV11-2; unclear D gene. The CDR3 runs 14 residues. Germline V gene lookup returns CDR1 SGHAT and CDR2 FQNNGV. Trimming shortened V by 5 bases and J by 2 bases, and 10 bases separated the two germline ends. The CDR3 is CASSLSIGNQPQHF. CDR3 in DNA: TGTGCCAGCAGCCTGAGTATTGGCAATCAGCCCCAGCATTTT.

The chain joins TRBV3-1 (or the pseudogene TRBV3-2) to TRBJ1-1; D gene uncertain. The CDR3 totals 13 residues. The V and J ends lost 2 bases and 1 base respectively, with 5 bases between them. In germline, CDR1 is LGHDT, CDR2 YNNKEL (reference sequence). Here the CDR3 reads CASSQKPNTEAFF. The CDR3 DNA reads as TGTGCCAGCAGCCAAAAGCCGAACACTGAAGCTTTCTTT.